The entry that follows covers one TCR beta chain sequence. The antigen is unknown. Germline CDR1 and CDR2: SQVTM and ANQGSEA. The CDR3 totals 13 residues. Trimming at V came to 7 bases and at J to 5 bases, leaving 5 bases not matched to a gene. A second PCR, run for about 7 to 11 cycles, used a sample-barcoded 5' primer plus a J-beta primer mix. TCRdb passed the 5' RACE reads through MiXCR, listing each CDR3 protein once. The sample lists 700,000 or so distinct CDR3 sequences, over 40% occurring once. The data were obtained in a study of blood T cells in healthy people across ages. Study results and caveats: The CMV status of each donor remained undetermined, and this could have confounded shifts in expanded clonotypes. Samples with more naive T cells showed higher observed beta diversity.

This clonotype originated in a man aged 80 or over in good health. The rearrangement uses TRBV29-1 and TRBJ2-3, with 11 bases aligning to TRBD2. Sequencing was carried out using blood. Here the CDR3 reads CSGHLAGGDTQYF. The CDR3 DNA reads as TGCAGCGGCCACCTAGCGGGAGGAGATACGCAGTATTTT.